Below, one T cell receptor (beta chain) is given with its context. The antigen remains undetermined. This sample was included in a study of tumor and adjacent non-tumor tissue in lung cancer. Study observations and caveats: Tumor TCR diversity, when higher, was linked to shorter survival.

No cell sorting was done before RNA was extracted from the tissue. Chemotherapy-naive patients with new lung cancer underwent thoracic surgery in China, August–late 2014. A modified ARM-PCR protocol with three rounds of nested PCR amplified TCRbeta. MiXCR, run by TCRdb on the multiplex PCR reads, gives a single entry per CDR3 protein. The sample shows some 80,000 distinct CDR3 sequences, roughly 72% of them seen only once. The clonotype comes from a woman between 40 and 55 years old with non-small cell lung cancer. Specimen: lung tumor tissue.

In DNA form, the CDR3 reads TGTGCCAGCAGCCAAACTGCTACCCGGAGGAGTGAAAAACTGTTTTTT. Translation gives CASSQTATRRSEKLFF. V and J are TRBV11-2 and TRBJ1-4; D uncertain. V was shortened by 5 bases and J by 7 bases, with 20 bases between the two germline ends. The CDR3 contains 16 residues. Germline V CDR1 and CDR2: SGHAT, FQNNGV.